Below, one T cell receptor beta chain is given with its context. The sample is drawn from a study of shared clonotypes between healthy human individuals. Repertoires were generated with immunoSEQ multiplex PCR, while TCRdb's copy carries only in-frame clones and drops some. The sample has over 2 million clones, approximately 94% seen once; the top ten hold around 1.1%. Per the germline V gene, CDR1 is SNHLY and CDR2 is FYNNEI. Trimming shortened V by 4 bases and J by 6 bases, and 10 bases separated the two germline ends. The CDR3 is 13 residues long. Naive CD8 isolation took CD45RO-negative cells positively selected for CCR7 and excluded terminally differentiated effector memory CD45RA+ cells.

The source material was naive CD8+ T cells sorted from blood. The TCR was taken from a man aged 18 to 30 in good health. The gene calls are TRBV2 and TRBJ2-4, with D possibly matching TRBD2 (6 bases). In nucleotides, the CDR3 is TGTGCCAGCAGTGGGGAGGATTTAAACATTCAGTACTTC. Its translation: CASSGEDLNIQYF.